These 11 T cell receptor beta chains were all obtained from the same sample, sequenced in a study of OX40 agonist ivuxolimab in advanced cancers. Produced via immunoSEQ multiplex PCR; TCRdb's table is partial and in-frame only. The data contain some 50,000 clones, over 90% of them singletons. The specimen was CD4+ or CD8+ T cells sorted from blood, collected in a trial of the OX40 agonist ivuxolimab. The receptors were sampled from an adult with an advanced solid tumor such as melanoma, head and neck, liver or kidney cancer.

This clone was counted a single time. The rearrangement uses TRBV12-5 and TRBJ2-1; 12 positions match TRBD2. The CDR3 is 21 amino acids. In germline, CDR1 is LGHNT, CDR2 FRNRAP. Germline trimming cut 1 base from V and 7 bases from J; bases unmatched to any gene: 20. For the CDR3, the DNA is TGTGCTAGTGGTTTGGCCTATAACCCACTGACTAGCGGGAGAGATCAGAATGAGCAGTTCTTC. It is translated as CASGLAYNPLTSGRDQNEQFF.

The V call is TRBV11-3, the J call TRBJ2-1; D is perhaps TRBD1 (6 bases). Germline CDR1 SGHNT, CDR2 YENEEA. The CDR3 extends over 13 amino acids. Trimming took off 1 base at V and 5 bases at J, with 6 bases between the two ends. The CDR3 region is CASSLGTDNEQFF. The CDR3, as DNA: TGTGCCAGCAGCTTAGGGACAGACAATGAGCAGTTCTTC.

The chain combines TRBV27 with TRBJ1-1; 9 nucleotides align to TRBD1. With 4 bases clipped from V and 0 bases from J, the junction kept 9 bases outside the gene matches. The CDR3 length is 17 residues. CDR1 MNHEY and CDR2 SMNVEV come from the germline V gene (reference sequence). The CDR3 here is CASSSSRQGVMNTEAFF. The CDR3 region has the DNA TGTGCCAGCAGTTCTTCTCGACAGGGGGTAATGAACACTGAAGCTTTCTTT.

The CDR3 protein is CASSLTRGNTDTQYF. The CDR3, as DNA: TGTGCCAGCAGCTTAACGAGGGGGAACACAGATACGCAGTATTTT. This chain uses TRBV7-3 with TRBJ2-3, with D maybe TRBD1 (6 bases). In germline, CDR1 is SGHTA, CDR2 FQGTGA. With 0 bases removed from V and 2 bases from J, the gap between germline ends came to 9 bases. This CDR3 is 15 amino acids long.

J is TRBJ2-7 and V is TRBV4-3, with D perhaps TRBD1 or TRBD2 (5 bases each). The CDR3 is made up of 16 amino acids. Germline assignment: CDR1 LGHNA and CDR2 YSLEER. Trimming shortened V by 1 base and J by 0 bases, and 13 bases separated the two germline ends. CDR3 amino acids: CASSQGVGDLSYEQYF. As DNA, the CDR3 is TGCGCCAGCAGCCAAGGTGTAGGGGACCTCTCCTACGAGCAGTACTTC.

The genes are TRBV7-9 and TRBJ2-7; D gene unclear. Germline V gene lookup returns CDR1 SEHNR and CDR2 FQNEAQ (reference sequence). This CDR3 spans 13 amino acids. Trimming stripped 9 bases from V and 3 bases from J, with 15 bases between. CDR3 loop: CASSDRIYYEQYF. CDR3 DNA sequence: TGTGCCAGTTCCGACCGGATCTACTACGAGCAGTACTTC.

This chain joins TRBV28 and TRBJ2-7, with a tentative D call TRBD1 (5 bases). The germline CDR1 and CDR2 sequences are MDHEN and SYDVKM. The CDR3 sequence is 13 residues long. Trimming took 3 bases from V and 4 from J, leaving 10 bases between them. CDR3 in DNA: TGTGCCAGCAGTTTGGGCAGGGCTTACGAGCAGTACTTC. It yields the protein CASSLGRAYEQYF.

J is TRBJ1-4 and V is TRBV19, with 7 bases lining up with TRBD1. The germline V gene has CDR1 LNHDA and CDR2 SQIVND (reference sequence). The CDR3 has 15 amino acids. The trim removed 3 bases at V and 7 bases at J, leaving 8 bases unmatched. The CDR3 here is CASSIYTGEAEKLFF. The CDR3 coding sequence is TGTGCCAGTAGTATTTATACAGGGGAAGCTGAAAAACTGTTTTTT.

This clone appeared once. The chain uses TRBV4-3 and TRBJ1-1; 7 bases map to TRBD1. CDR1 is LGHNA, CDR2 YSLEER, per germline. The J segment lost 1 base and the V segment lost 4 bases, leaving 3 bases of the junction unmatched. CDR3 length equals 14 residues. The CDR3 loop reads CASSRRGENTEAFF. CDR3 nucleotides: TGCGCCAGCAGCCGCAGGGGGGAGAACACTGAAGCTTTCTTT.

The V call is TRBV5-5, the J call TRBJ2-7, with D possibly called TRBD1 or TRBD2 (6 bases each). The CDR3 spans 16 residues. From germline, CDR1 is SGHKS and CDR2 YYEKEE (reference sequence). The V gene lost 0 bases and the J gene lost 0 bases, with 13 bases spanning the gap. The CDR3 sequence is CASSLGQAGPSYEQYF. DNA of the CDR3: TGTGCCAGCAGCTTGGGACAGGCGGGACCCTCCTACGAGCAGTACTTC. The entire variable domain, with the rest obtained from reference TRBV5-5 and TRBJ2-7, is as follows: DAGVTQSPTHLIKTRGQQVTLRCSPISGHKSVSWYQQVLGQGPQFIFQYYEKEERGRGNFPDRFSARQFPNYSSELNVNALLLGDSALYLCASSLGQAGPSYEQYFGPGTRLTVT.

The chain has TRBV19 and TRBJ1-3; unclear D gene. The V gene's germline CDR1 is LNHDA and CDR2 SQIVND (reference sequence). The CDR3 is made up of 13 amino acids. Trimming pared 9 bases from V and 4 bases from J, leaving 13 bases between. The CDR3 DNA reads as TGTGCCAGCCCGGACCTGGCAGGAAACACCATATATTTT. Translated, it gives CASPDLAGNTIYF.